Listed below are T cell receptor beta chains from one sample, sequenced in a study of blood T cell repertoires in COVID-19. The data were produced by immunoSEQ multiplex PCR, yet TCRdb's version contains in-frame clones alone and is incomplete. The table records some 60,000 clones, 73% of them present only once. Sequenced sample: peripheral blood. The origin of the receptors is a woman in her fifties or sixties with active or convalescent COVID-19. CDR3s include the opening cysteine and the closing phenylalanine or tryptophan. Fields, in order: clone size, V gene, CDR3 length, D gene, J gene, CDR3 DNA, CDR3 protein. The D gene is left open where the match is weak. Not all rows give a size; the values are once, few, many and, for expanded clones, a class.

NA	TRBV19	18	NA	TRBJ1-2	TGTGCCAGTAGTAAGTGGGGAAACTCCAGGGCCGCCGGGTATGGCTACACCTTC	CASSKWGNSRAAGYGYTF
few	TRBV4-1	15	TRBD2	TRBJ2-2	TGCGCCAGCAGTCCCGGGACTAGGAGCACCGGGGAGCTGTTTTTT	CASSPGTRSTGELFF
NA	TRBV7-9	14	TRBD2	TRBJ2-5	TGTGCCAGCAGCTTCGGACTAGCGATACAGACCCAGTACTTC	CASSFGLAIQTQYF
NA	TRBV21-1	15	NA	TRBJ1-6	TGTGCCAGCAGCCGAGCGGACAGGGGCAATTCACCCCTCCACTTT	CASSRADRGNSPLHF
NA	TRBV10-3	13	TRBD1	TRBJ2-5	TGTGCCATCAAACAGGGGTATCAGGAGACCCAGTACTTC	CAIKQGYQETQYF
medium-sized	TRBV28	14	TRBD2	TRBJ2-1	TGTGCCAGCATTCTGACTAGCGGCTACAATGAGCAGTTCTTC	CASILTSGYNEQFF
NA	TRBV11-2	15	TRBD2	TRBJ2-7	TGTGCCAGCAGCGAGGGTGCGGGAGCTATGTACGAGCAGTACTTC	CASSEGAGAMYEQYF
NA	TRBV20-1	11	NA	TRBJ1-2	TGCAGTGCTACTACAGGCTATGGCTACACCTTC	CSATTGYGYTF
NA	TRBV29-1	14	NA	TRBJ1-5	TGCAGCGTTCGTGTCGGGGGTCCAAATCAGCCCCAGCATTTT	CSVRVGGPNQPQHF
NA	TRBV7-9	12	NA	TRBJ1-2	TGTGCCAGCAGCCTCAGGACAGAGGACCATACCTTC	CASSLRTEDHTF
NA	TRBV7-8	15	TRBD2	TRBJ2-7	TGTGCCAGCAGCTTCAGTACCGGGAGGGGTTACGAGCAGTACTTC	CASSFSTGRGYEQYF
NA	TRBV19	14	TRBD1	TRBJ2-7	TGTGCCAGTAGCCCCGGGACAGTTTCCTACGAGCAGTACTTC	CASSPGTVSYEQYF
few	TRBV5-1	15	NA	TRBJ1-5	TGCGCCAGCAGCTTGGACGGTATTAGCAATCAGCCCCAGCATTTT	CASSLDGISNQPQHF
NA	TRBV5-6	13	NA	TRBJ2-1	TGTGCCAGCAGCTTGGTGGGGGCCAATGAGCAGTTCTTC	CASSLVGANEQFF
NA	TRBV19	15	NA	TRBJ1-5	TGTGCCAGTACCCCGGGAGGGGGGAGCAATCAGCCCCAGCATTTT	CASTPGGGSNQPQHF
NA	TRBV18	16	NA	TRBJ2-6	TGTGCCAGCTCACCTGGGTGGGGAGCGGGGGCCAACGTCCTGACTTTC	CASSPGWGAGANVLTF
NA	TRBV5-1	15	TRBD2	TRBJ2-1	TGCGCCAGCAGCCCCCTAGCGGGAGGAGGCAATGAGCAGTTCTTC	CASSPLAGGGNEQFF
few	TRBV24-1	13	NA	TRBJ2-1	TGTGCCACCAGTGAGTATCTAGCCCATGAGCAGTTCTTC	CATSEYLAHEQFF
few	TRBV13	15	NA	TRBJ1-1	TGTGCCAGCAGCCCTGCACCGTGGAGTGGCACTGAAGCTTTCTTT	CASSPAPWSGTEAFF
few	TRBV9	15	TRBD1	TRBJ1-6	TGTGCCAGCAGCGTAGGACAGGGTCGAGAATCACCCCTCCACTTT	CASSVGQGRESPLHF
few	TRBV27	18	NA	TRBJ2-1	TGTGCCAGCAGTTTACCCACCCTCGTGGGAGGGGGTCACAATGAGCAGTTCTTC	CASSLPTLVGGGHNEQFF
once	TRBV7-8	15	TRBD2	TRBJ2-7	TGTGCCAGCAGCTTAAATGTCGGGAGGGCCTACGAGCAGTACTTC	CASSLNVGRAYEQYF
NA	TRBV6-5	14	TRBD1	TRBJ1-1	TGTGCCAGCAGTTGGGGGACAGGGGGCACTGAAGCTTTCTTT	CASSWGTGGTEAFF
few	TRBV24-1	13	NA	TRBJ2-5	TGTGCCACCAGGGGACAAAACCAAGAGACCCAGTACTTC	CATRGQNQETQYF
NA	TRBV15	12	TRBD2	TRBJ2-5	TGTGCCACCGCCTTCGGGAGGGAGACCCAGTACTTC	CATAFGRETQYF
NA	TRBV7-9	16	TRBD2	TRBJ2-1	TGTGCCAGCAGCATTCTAGCGGTGTCTAACAATGGGGAGCAGTTCTTC	CASSILAVSNNGEQFF
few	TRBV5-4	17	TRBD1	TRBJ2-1	TGTGCCAGCAGCGAGGGACAGGGATGGTTGGGCAACAATGAGCAGTTCTTC	CASSEGQGWLGNNEQFF
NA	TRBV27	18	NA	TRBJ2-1	TGTGCCAGCATCCCTCGATTCGGGACGGCACTAGCAGACAATGAGCAGTTCTTC	CASIPRFGTALADNEQFF
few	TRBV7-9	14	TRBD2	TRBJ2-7	TGTGCCAGCAGCTCAACTAGCGTCAGCCACGAGCAGTACTTC	CASSSTSVSHEQYF
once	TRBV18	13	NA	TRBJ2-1	TGTGCCAGCTCACCACCTTTTCCCGATGAGCAGTTCTTC	CASSPPFPDEQFF
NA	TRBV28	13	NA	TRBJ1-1	TGTGCCAGCAGTTTCGGGACTCGGACTGAAGCTTTCTTT	CASSFGTRTEAFF
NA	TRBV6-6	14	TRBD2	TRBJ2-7	TGTGCCAGCAGAACAACTAGCGGGAGTTACGAGCAGTACTTC	CASRTTSGSYEQYF
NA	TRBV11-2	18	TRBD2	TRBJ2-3	TGTGCCAGCGGACCCCGGACTAGCGGTGATTCTAGCACAGATACGCAGTATTTT	CASGPRTSGDSSTDTQYF
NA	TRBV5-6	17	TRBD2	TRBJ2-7	TGTGCCAGCAGCTTGGAACTAGCGGGAGGCCAGGACTACGAGCAGTACTTC	CASSLELAGGQDYEQYF
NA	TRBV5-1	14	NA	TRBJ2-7	TGCGCCAGCAGCTTGGAGGGGGGGGCCGGCGAGCAGTACTTC	CASSLEGGAGEQYF
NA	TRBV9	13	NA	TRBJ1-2	TGTGCCAGCAGCGTAGGGTCGACAAGTCGGTACACCTTC	CASSVGSTSRYTF
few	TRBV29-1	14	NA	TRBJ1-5	TGCAGCGTTCAGAAAGGGGATAGCAATCAGCCCCAGCATTTT	CSVQKGDSNQPQHF
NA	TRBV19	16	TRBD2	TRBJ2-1	TGTGCCAGTAGTATAGGGTCTAGCGGGAGAGGTCATGAGCAGTTCTTC	CASSIGSSGRGHEQFF
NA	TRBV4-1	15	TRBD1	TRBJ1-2	TGCGCCAGCAGCCAAGGACAGGGCTGGAACTATGGCTACACCTTC	CASSQGQGWNYGYTF
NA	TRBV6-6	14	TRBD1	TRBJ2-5	TGTGCCAGCAGTTACGGGACAGTTAAAGAGACCCAGTACTTC	CASSYGTVKETQYF
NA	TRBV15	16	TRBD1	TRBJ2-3	TGTGCCACCAGCAGTAATCCCGGGACAGGGACAGATACGCAGTATTTT	CATSSNPGTGTDTQYF
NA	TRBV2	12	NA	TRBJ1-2	TGTGCCAGCAGTGAGACTCGGACAGGCTACACCTTC	CASSETRTGYTF